The 4 T cell receptor beta chains below come from one sample, sequenced in a study of identical twins. Each CDR3 protein is one row after TCRdb ran MiXCR on the 5' RACE reads. The data show about 100,000 distinct CDR3 sequences, with roughly 6% seen just once and roughly 12% held by the top ten. Sequencing was carried out using memory T cells sorted from blood. These TCRs come from a woman in her 50s in good health.

There are many counts of this clonotype. This sequence joins TRBV6-2 or TRBV6-3 and TRBJ1-2; no clear D gene. The germline gives CDR1 MNHEY, CDR2 SVGEGT. The V end was cut by 6 bases, the J end by 8 bases, with 10 bases between. The CDR3 has 11 residues. CDR3 region: CASSTASGYTF. CDR3 nucleotides: TGTGCCAGCAGCACAGCCTCCGGCTACACCTTC.

Sample share makes this clonotype medium-sized. An end of the junction differs from the germline gene, which may be a read error. The rearrangement uses TRBV11-2 and TRBJ2-3, with D hard to call. The germline gives CDR1 SGHAT, CDR2 FQNNGV. This CDR3 contains 13 residues. The CDR3: CASSLAGTDTQYF. CDR3 DNA sequence: TGCGCCAGCAGCTTGGCCGGGACAGATACGCAGTATTTT.

This clonotype was found many times. The genes are TRBV29-1 and TRBJ2-3, with D hard to call. The CDR3 contains 14 residues. Trimming cost V 5 bases and J 4 bases, with 16 bases left between them. Germline CDR1 and CDR2: SQVTM and ANQGSEA. The CDR3 reads CSVSVSATADTQYF. The CDR3 coding sequence is TGCAGCGTTTCTGTGTCCGCGACCGCAGATACGCAGTATTTT.

This clonotype was counted ten times or more. The rearrangement links TRBV3-1 to TRBJ2-6; D is unresolved. V was pared by 4 bases and J by 0 bases, with 7 bases between. This CDR3 has 15 residues. Germline assignment: CDR1 LGHDT and CDR2 YNNKEL (reference sequence). The CDR3 nucleotides read TGTGCCAGCAGCCCCATTTTCTCTGGGGCCAACGTCCTGACTTTC. Translation gives CASSPIFSGANVLTF.